Listed below are T cell receptor beta chains from one sample, sequenced in a study. TCRdb used MiXCR to reprocess the 5' RACE reads, holding one entry per CDR3 protein. Found here are under 45,000 distinct CDR3 sequences, approximately 30% of them singletons; the top ten hold just over 4%. Material for sequencing was tumor-infiltrating memory CD4+ T cells sorted from the breast tumor. The receptors were gathered from a female donor with breast cancer. Each CDR3 is given with its conserved first and last residue. D genes are given only for firm matches. Clone size is shown for a subset of rows, as once, few, many or a class of expanded clone.

cdr3_nt: TGTGCCAGCAGTTTCGGGACTAGCCCTCATCAAGAGACCCAGTACTTC
cdr3_aa: CASSFGTSPHQETQYF
d_call: TRBD2
clone_size: .
j_call: TRBJ2-5
cdr3_length: 16
v_call: TRBV27

cdr3_nt: TGTGCCAGCAGCTTAGCAGGGAACTATGGCTACACCTTC
cdr3_aa: CASSLAGNYGYTF
d_call: .
clone_size: .
j_call: TRBJ1-2
cdr3_length: 13
v_call: TRBV7-3

cdr3_nt: TGCGCCAGCAGCTTAAACGGGGGGCGCGGCAATCAGCCCCAGCATTTT
cdr3_aa: CASSLNGGRGNQPQHF
d_call: .
clone_size: few
j_call: TRBJ1-5
cdr3_length: 16
v_call: TRBV5-1

cdr3_nt: TGTGCCACCAGTGAGGCGGGTTACAATGAGCAGTTCTTC
cdr3_aa: CATSEAGYNEQFF
d_call: .
clone_size: .
j_call: TRBJ2-1
cdr3_length: 13
v_call: TRBV24-1

cdr3_nt: TGTGCCAGCAGCTTATGGAGGGGCGGTGGCTACACCTTC
cdr3_aa: CASSLWRGGGYTF
d_call: .
clone_size: .
j_call: TRBJ1-2
cdr3_length: 13
v_call: TRBV7-3

cdr3_nt: TGTGCCAGCAGTTTATGGGCCGGGTCAGGCACCGGGGAGCTGTTTTTT
cdr3_aa: CASSLWAGSGTGELFF
d_call: .
clone_size: few
j_call: TRBJ2-2
cdr3_length: 16
v_call: TRBV28

cdr3_nt: TGTGCCAGCAGTTCCTCGACCCAAACAGGGACTCCGCCTTATGGCTACACCTTC
cdr3_aa: CASSSSTQTGTPPYGYTF
d_call: .
clone_size: .
j_call: TRBJ1-2
cdr3_length: 18
v_call: TRBV28

cdr3_nt: TGTGCCAGCAGCGTAGGGGGATCCTACGAGCAGTACTTC
cdr3_aa: CASSVGGSYEQYF
d_call: .
clone_size: many
j_call: TRBJ2-7
cdr3_length: 13
v_call: TRBV9

cdr3_nt: TGTGCCATCAGTGAGTCACAGCGGGAGGGCCTAGGGTTGGTTGAGCAGTTCTTC
cdr3_aa: CAISESQREGLGLVEQFF
d_call: TRBD2
clone_size: .
j_call: TRBJ2-1
cdr3_length: 18
v_call: TRBV10-3

cdr3_nt: TGCGCCAACCGAAACGGGACAGGCTTCGGGGGGGAGCTGTTTTTT
cdr3_aa: CANRNGTGFGGELFF
d_call: TRBD1
clone_size: .
j_call: TRBJ2-2
cdr3_length: 15
v_call: TRBV5-1

cdr3_nt: TGCAGTGCTAGAGATCAACCATACGAGCAGTACTTC
cdr3_aa: CSARDQPYEQYF
d_call: .
clone_size: many
j_call: TRBJ2-7
cdr3_length: 12
v_call: TRBV20-1

cdr3_nt: TGTGCCAGCAGCTTAGACAGGGGTTACGAGCAGTACTTC
cdr3_aa: CASSLDRGYEQYF
d_call: TRBD1
clone_size: few
j_call: TRBJ2-7
cdr3_length: 13
v_call: TRBV5-4

cdr3_nt: TGTGCCAGTAGTGGGACAGGGGAGGGCGAGCAGTACTTC
cdr3_aa: CASSGTGEGEQYF
d_call: TRBD1
clone_size: .
j_call: TRBJ2-7
cdr3_length: 13
v_call: TRBV6-1

cdr3_nt: TGCAGTGCTAGAGCTATACGAGGAAGGTACAATGAGCAGTTCTTC
cdr3_aa: CSARAIRGRYNEQFF
d_call: .
clone_size: few
j_call: TRBJ2-1
cdr3_length: 15
v_call: TRBV20-1

cdr3_nt: TGCGCCAGCAGCCAAGTTACGGGAACCTACGAGCAGTACTTC
cdr3_aa: CASSQVTGTYEQYF
d_call: .
clone_size: .
j_call: TRBJ2-7
cdr3_length: 14
v_call: TRBV4-3

cdr3_nt: TGTGCCAGCAGTGATCTTGGGACAGGGAATGAAAAACTGTTTTTT
cdr3_aa: CASSDLGTGNEKLFF
d_call: TRBD1
clone_size: few
j_call: TRBJ1-4
cdr3_length: 15
v_call: TRBV6-1

cdr3_nt: TGTGCCAGCAGCCAAGGTCCGGGAGGGCCTGGAAATGAGCAGTTCTTC
cdr3_aa: CASSQGPGGPGNEQFF
d_call: TRBD2
clone_size: many
j_call: TRBJ2-1
cdr3_length: 16
v_call: TRBV4-2

cdr3_nt: TGCGCCAGCAGCCAAGGGGGGGACAGGGGGACGCAGTATTTT
cdr3_aa: CASSQGGDRGTQYF
d_call: TRBD1
clone_size: many
j_call: TRBJ2-3
cdr3_length: 14
v_call: TRBV4-1

cdr3_nt: TGTGCCAGCTGGACAGGGGGTGGACTAGCGGGAAGAACAGATACGCAGTATTTT
cdr3_aa: CASWTGGGLAGRTDTQYF
d_call: TRBD2
clone_size: few
j_call: TRBJ2-3
cdr3_length: 18
v_call: TRBV2

cdr3_nt: TGTGCCAGCAGTGGGTCGGGGGGCAATGGCTACACCTTC
cdr3_aa: CASSGSGGNGYTF
d_call: .
clone_size: once
j_call: TRBJ1-2
cdr3_length: 13
v_call: TRBV12-3/TRBV12-4

cdr3_nt: TGCGCCAGCAGCTCAGGGGTTCTGGCTGAAGCTTTCTTT
cdr3_aa: CASSSGVLAEAFF
d_call: .
clone_size: many
j_call: TRBJ1-1
cdr3_length: 13
v_call: TRBV5-1

cdr3_nt: TGTGCCAGCAGACAGGAAAACTATGGCTACACCTTC
cdr3_aa: CASRQENYGYTF
d_call: .
clone_size: many
j_call: TRBJ1-2
cdr3_length: 12
v_call: TRBV6-6

cdr3_nt: TGCAGTGCTAGGCGGACTCACTCCGGGACTAGCGGGAGAAGGGGGGAGCTGTTTTTT
cdr3_aa: CSARRTHSGTSGRRGELFF
d_call: TRBD2
clone_size: few
j_call: TRBJ2-2
cdr3_length: 19
v_call: TRBV20-1

cdr3_nt: TGCAGTACTCTGTCGAGCGGGAGGGCCTACAATGAGCAGTTCTTC
cdr3_aa: CSTLSSGRAYNEQFF
d_call: TRBD2
clone_size: .
j_call: TRBJ2-1
cdr3_length: 15
v_call: TRBV20-1

cdr3_nt: TGCGCCAGCAGCCAAGAGGGGTGGTCTGAGCAGGTCTTC
cdr3_aa: CASSQEGWSEQVF
d_call: .
clone_size: .
j_call: TRBJ2-1
cdr3_length: 13
v_call: TRBV4-1

cdr3_nt: TGTGCCAGCAGCGTAGCTCGGGACAGTCCTAAACAGTACTTC
cdr3_aa: CASSVARDSPKQYF
d_call: TRBD1
clone_size: .
j_call: TRBJ2-7
cdr3_length: 14
v_call: TRBV9

cdr3_nt: TGCGGTGCTCGAACCCGGGACAGGGGTTTTGGCTACACCTTC
cdr3_aa: CGARTRDRGFGYTF
d_call: TRBD1
clone_size: few
j_call: TRBJ1-2
cdr3_length: 14
v_call: TRBV20-1

cdr3_nt: TGTGCCAGCAGCCTCGGACGTATGAACACTGAAGCTTTCTTT
cdr3_aa: CASSLGRMNTEAFF
d_call: .
clone_size: .
j_call: TRBJ1-1
cdr3_length: 14
v_call: TRBV3-1

cdr3_nt: TGTGCCAGCAGCTTGGGGGGACAGGGTACTTTCGAGCAGTACTTC
cdr3_aa: CASSLGGQGTFEQYF
d_call: TRBD1
clone_size: .
j_call: TRBJ2-7
cdr3_length: 15
v_call: TRBV5-6

cdr3_nt: TGTGCCAGCAGCTACCAGGTTAACACCGGGGAGCTGTTTTTT
cdr3_aa: CASSYQVNTGELFF
d_call: .
clone_size: .
j_call: TRBJ2-2
cdr3_length: 14
v_call: TRBV7-2

cdr3_nt: TGTGCCAGCAGTCCCCTCCTTCTGCAGGGGGCCACCGGGGAGCTGTTTTTT
cdr3_aa: CASSPLLLQGATGELFF
d_call: TRBD1
clone_size: many
j_call: TRBJ2-2
cdr3_length: 17
v_call: TRBV12-3/TRBV12-4

cdr3_nt: TGCGCCAGCAGCCAAGTCGGGATGAAGCAGTTCTTC
cdr3_aa: CASSQVGMKQFF
d_call: .
clone_size: once
j_call: TRBJ2-1
cdr3_length: 12
v_call: TRBV4-1

cdr3_nt: TGTGCCGGCAGCGTACGGGGCTCAAGGGGGGAGACCCAGTACTTC
cdr3_aa: CAGSVRGSRGETQYF
d_call: .
clone_size: .
j_call: TRBJ2-5
cdr3_length: 15
v_call: TRBV9

cdr3_nt: TGTGCCAGCAGTTATTTACTTGCGAACACCGGGGAGCTGTTTTTT
cdr3_aa: CASSYLLANTGELFF
d_call: .
clone_size: many
j_call: TRBJ2-2
cdr3_length: 15
v_call: TRBV6-5

cdr3_nt: TGTGCCAGCAGTTCACAGAGAAACACTGAAGCTTTCTTT
cdr3_aa: CASSSQRNTEAFF
d_call: .
clone_size: few
j_call: TRBJ1-1
cdr3_length: 13
v_call: TRBV6-5

cdr3_nt: TGTGCCAGCAGCTTGGGGGCAGGGAAACATAACTATGGCTACACCTTC
cdr3_aa: CASSLGAGKHNYGYTF
d_call: .
clone_size: .
j_call: TRBJ1-2
cdr3_length: 16
v_call: TRBV5-6

cdr3_nt: TGTGCCAGCAGTGGGGGAATGGGTGAGCAGTTCTTC
cdr3_aa: CASSGGMGEQFF
d_call: .
clone_size: .
j_call: TRBJ2-1
cdr3_length: 12
v_call: TRBV6-5

cdr3_nt: TGTGCCACCAGCAGAGATCTGGGGTCCTATGGCTACACCTTC
cdr3_aa: CATSRDLGSYGYTF
d_call: .
clone_size: medium-sized
j_call: TRBJ1-2
cdr3_length: 14
v_call: TRBV15

cdr3_nt: TGCAGTGCTAGAGCAGCGCAGAGAAACACTGAAGCTTTCTTT
cdr3_aa: CSARAAQRNTEAFF
d_call: .
clone_size: .
j_call: TRBJ1-1
cdr3_length: 14
v_call: TRBV20-1

cdr3_nt: TGCGCCAGCAGCGCCTCGGGGGTGATCGGGTACAATGAGCAGTTCTTC
cdr3_aa: CASSASGVIGYNEQFF
d_call: .
clone_size: .
j_call: TRBJ2-1
cdr3_length: 16
v_call: TRBV5-1

cdr3_nt: TGTGCCAGCAGTTACCAAAGCGGTCCGCGAAACTATGGCTACACCTTC
cdr3_aa: CASSYQSGPRNYGYTF
d_call: .
clone_size: many
j_call: TRBJ1-2
cdr3_length: 16
v_call: TRBV6-5

cdr3_nt: TGTGCCAGCAGCCCCCGGACAGGGAGGACAGATACGCAGTATTTT
cdr3_aa: CASSPRTGRTDTQYF
d_call: TRBD1
clone_size: .
j_call: TRBJ2-3
cdr3_length: 15
v_call: TRBV3-1

cdr3_nt: TGTGCCAGCACCACCCCTCCCTATGGCTACACCTTC
cdr3_aa: CASTTPPYGYTF
d_call: .
clone_size: many
j_call: TRBJ1-2
cdr3_length: 12
v_call: TRBV6-5

cdr3_nt: TGTGCCAGCATCACCCCCGGACCGGGGTCAGGAAACACCATATATTTT
cdr3_aa: CASITPGPGSGNTIYF
d_call: .
clone_size: .
j_call: TRBJ1-3
cdr3_length: 16
v_call: TRBV12-3/TRBV12-4

cdr3_nt: TGTGCCAGCAGTTACTCGATCGGGGGCCGGTTTAAAAAACTGTTTTTT
cdr3_aa: CASSYSIGGRFKKLFF
d_call: .
clone_size: .
j_call: TRBJ1-4
cdr3_length: 16
v_call: TRBV6-5

cdr3_nt: TGTGCCACCAGTGCACTAGCGGGACGGCCCGGGGAGCTGTTTTTT
cdr3_aa: CATSALAGRPGELFF
d_call: TRBD2
clone_size: few
j_call: TRBJ2-2
cdr3_length: 15
v_call: TRBV24-1

cdr3_nt: TGCAGTGCTACCGGGGCCAGCGGGAGGGTGGGTGAGCAGTTCTTC
cdr3_aa: CSATGASGRVGEQFF
d_call: TRBD2
clone_size: .
j_call: TRBJ2-1
cdr3_length: 15
v_call: TRBV20-1

cdr3_nt: TGTGCCAGCAGCTCCTACTCTATAAACTCTGGGGCCAACGTCCTGACTTTC
cdr3_aa: CASSSYSINSGANVLTF
d_call: .
clone_size: few
j_call: TRBJ2-6
cdr3_length: 17
v_call: TRBV7-8

cdr3_nt: TGTGCCAGCAGCTTAAGAGGGGAGCGGGATGAGCAGTTCTTC
cdr3_aa: CASSLRGERDEQFF
d_call: .
clone_size: many
j_call: TRBJ2-1
cdr3_length: 14
v_call: TRBV11-1

cdr3_nt: TGTGCCAGCAGTTACGTAGCTAGCGGCAATGAGCAGTTCTTC
cdr3_aa: CASSYVASGNEQFF
d_call: TRBD2
clone_size: .
j_call: TRBJ2-1
cdr3_length: 14
v_call: TRBV6-5

cdr3_nt: TGCGCCAGCAGCTCTGGAGAGACCCAGTACTTC
cdr3_aa: CASSSGETQYF
d_call: .
clone_size: .
j_call: TRBJ2-5
cdr3_length: 11
v_call: TRBV5-1

cdr3_nt: TGTGCCAGCAGCTCAATTGGACGGATCCCTAGCACAGATACGCAGTATTTT
cdr3_aa: CASSSIGRIPSTDTQYF
d_call: .
clone_size: many
j_call: TRBJ2-3
cdr3_length: 17
v_call: TRBV5-4

cdr3_nt: TGTGCCACCAGGGACGAACTAGCGAAGGGAGATACGCAGTATTTT
cdr3_aa: CATRDELAKGDTQYF
d_call: TRBD2
clone_size: .
j_call: TRBJ2-3
cdr3_length: 15
v_call: TRBV24-1

cdr3_nt: TGCAGCGTTGTGGCCGGGTTTGGCAATCAGCCCCAGCATTTT
cdr3_aa: CSVVAGFGNQPQHF
d_call: .
clone_size: few
j_call: TRBJ1-5
cdr3_length: 14
v_call: TRBV29-1

cdr3_nt: TGCAGTGCTTTAGAGCGTAGCAATCAGCCCCAGCATTTT
cdr3_aa: CSALERSNQPQHF
d_call: .
clone_size: .
j_call: TRBJ1-5
cdr3_length: 13
v_call: TRBV20-1

cdr3_nt: TGCGCCAGCAGGGAATTTTCAGGGGGGCTGGAAGCTTTCTTT
cdr3_aa: CASREFSGGLEAFF
d_call: TRBD1
clone_size: .
j_call: TRBJ1-1
cdr3_length: 14
v_call: TRBV5-1

cdr3_nt: TGTGCCAGCCAGGACAGGGATCGCTATGGCTACACCTTC
cdr3_aa: CASQDRDRYGYTF
d_call: TRBD1
clone_size: many
j_call: TRBJ1-2
cdr3_length: 13
v_call: TRBV28

cdr3_nt: TGCGCCAGCAGCCAAACCCTTTCCTACAATGAGCAGTTCTTC
cdr3_aa: CASSQTLSYNEQFF
d_call: .
clone_size: .
j_call: TRBJ2-1
cdr3_length: 14
v_call: TRBV4-1

cdr3_nt: TGTGCCATCAGCGGACAGGGGAGGGATGAGCAGTTCTTC
cdr3_aa: CAISGQGRDEQFF
d_call: TRBD1
clone_size: .
j_call: TRBJ2-1
cdr3_length: 13
v_call: TRBV10-3

cdr3_nt: TGCGCCAGCAGCTTGCCAGGGGACTACGAGCAGTACTTC
cdr3_aa: CASSLPGDYEQYF
d_call: .
clone_size: .
j_call: TRBJ2-7
cdr3_length: 13
v_call: TRBV5-1